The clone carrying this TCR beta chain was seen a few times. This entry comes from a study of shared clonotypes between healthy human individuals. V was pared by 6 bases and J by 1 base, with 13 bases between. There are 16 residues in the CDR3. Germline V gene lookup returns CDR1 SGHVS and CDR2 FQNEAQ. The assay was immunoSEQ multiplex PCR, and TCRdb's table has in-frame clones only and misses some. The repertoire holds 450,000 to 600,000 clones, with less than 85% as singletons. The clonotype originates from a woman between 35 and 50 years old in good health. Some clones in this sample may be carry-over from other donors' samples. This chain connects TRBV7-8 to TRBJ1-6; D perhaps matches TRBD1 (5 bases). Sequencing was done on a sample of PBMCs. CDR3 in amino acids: CASRGPEGSYNSPLHF. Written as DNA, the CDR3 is TGTGCCAGCAGGGGACCCGAGGGGTCCTATAATTCACCCCTCCACTTT.